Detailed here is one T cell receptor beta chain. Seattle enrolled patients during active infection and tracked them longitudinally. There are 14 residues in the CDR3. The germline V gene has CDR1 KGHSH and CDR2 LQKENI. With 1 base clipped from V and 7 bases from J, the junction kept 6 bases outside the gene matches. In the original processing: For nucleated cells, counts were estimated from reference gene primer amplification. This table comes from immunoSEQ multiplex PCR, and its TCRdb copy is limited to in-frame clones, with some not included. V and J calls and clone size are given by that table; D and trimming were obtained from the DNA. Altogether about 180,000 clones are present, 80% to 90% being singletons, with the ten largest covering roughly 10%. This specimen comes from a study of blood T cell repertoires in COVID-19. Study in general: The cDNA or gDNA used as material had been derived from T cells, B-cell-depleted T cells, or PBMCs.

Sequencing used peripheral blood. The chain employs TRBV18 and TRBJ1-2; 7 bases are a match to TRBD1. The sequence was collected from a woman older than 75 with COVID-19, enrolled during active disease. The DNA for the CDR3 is TGTGCCAGCTCACCACGGAGGGGGCACACTGGCTACACCTTC. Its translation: CASSPRRGHTGYTF.